Listed here are 8 T cell receptor beta chains from one sample, sequenced in a study of early T cells in non-severe SARS-CoV-2 infection. MiXCR, run by TCRdb on the 5' RACE reads, gives a single entry per CDR3 protein. This table holds some 70,000 distinct CDR3 sequences, 9.5% found once. The sample comprised whole blood. Every receptor here comes from an adult who was a healthcare worker with PCR-confirmed SARS-CoV-2 infection or an uninfected control (not recorded which).

This chain connects TRBV11-2 to TRBJ2-3; D remains ambiguous. This CDR3 region has 16 residues. Germline V gene sequence: CDR1 SGHAT, CDR2 FQNNGV. Trimming took 1 base from V and 1 from J, leaving 12 bases between them. CDR3 sequence reads: CASSLGPSPRTDTQYF. CDR3 nucleotide sequence: TGTGCCAGCAGCTTAGGGCCAAGCCCTCGCACAGATACGCAGTATTTT.

This clonotype has ten or more counts. The junction departs from germline at one end; a sequencing error may be responsible. The chain employs TRBV6-5 and TRBJ2-5, with 8 bases aligning to TRBD1. CDR3 size: 15 residues. Germline V lookup: CDR1 MNHEY, CDR2 SVGAGI. The CDR3 nucleotides read TGTGCCAGCAGTTTCGACAGGGGTGGCCAACAGACCCAGTACTTC. Translation gives CASSFDRGGQQTQYF.

This clonotype was seen many times. The rearrangement uses TRBV2 and TRBJ2-3; 7 bases match TRBD1. V lost 6 bases to trimming and J lost 5 bases; unmatched junction nucleotides: 14. This CDR3 is built from 16 residues. Germline loops: CDR1 SNHLY, CDR2 FYNNEI. CDR3 loop: CASRYRTGEGVDTQYF. CDR3 bases: TGTGCCAGCAGGTACCGGACAGGAGAAGGGGTAGATACGCAGTATTTT.

J is TRBJ2-1 and V is TRBV7-8; 11 nucleotides match TRBD2. Germline CDR1 SGHVS, CDR2 FQNEAQ. V gave up 1 base and J gave up 14 bases; unmatched junction bases: 7. This CDR3 has 14 residues. As DNA, the CDR3 is TGTGCCAGCAGCTTAGGACGACTAGCGGGGCCTGAGTTCTTC. It is translated as CASSLGRLAGPEFF.

Only a few counts were recorded for this clonotype. The chain couples TRBV18 to TRBJ2-1; D not resolved. There are 15 residues in the CDR3. Germline lookup yields CDR1 KGHSH and CDR2 LQKENI. Between the trimmed V and J ends, which lost 0 bases and 2 bases, there was a span of 8 bases. CDR3 loop: CASSPPVSAYNEQFF. CDR3 nucleotide sequence: TGTGCCAGCTCACCACCGGTGTCGGCCTACAATGAGCAGTTCTTC.

Regarding this clonotype: Given a much more abundant clone one base away, this may be a read error. This chain links TRBV24-1 with TRBJ2-1, with 7 nucleotides matching TRBD2. The CDR3 is 11 amino acids. Germline CDR1 is KGHDR and CDR2 is SFDVKD. CDR3 sequence reads: CVTMGGDEQFF. CDR3 bases: TGTGTCACCATGGGGGGGGATGAGCAGTTCTTC.

This clonotype was seen a few times. The chain links TRBV5-4 to TRBJ2-4, with TRBD1 matching over 7 bases. V lost 3 bases and J lost 2; bases outside the gene matches: 2. The CDR3 is 14 amino acids. The germline V gene has CDR1 SGHNT and CDR2 YYREEE (reference sequence). The CDR3 nucleotides are TGTGCCAGCAGCTCCAGGGGGACCAAAAACATTCAGTACTTC. Translated, it gives CASSSRGTKNIQYF.

V and J are TRBV3-1 and TRBJ2-1; perhaps TRBD2 as D (6 bases). The CDR3 contains 13 residues. V lost 5 bases, J lost 10 bases, and 15 bases lay in between. The V gene's germline CDR1 is LGHDT and CDR2 YNNKEL (reference sequence). As DNA, the CDR3 is TGTGCCAGCAGCTTTCCCGGGACTGCGGAGCAGTTCTTC. As protein: CASSFPGTAEQFF.